The 8 T cell receptor beta chains presented below share a single source sample, sequenced in a study of blood T cell repertoires in COVID-19. Only in-frame clones appear in the TCRdb table, and some are missing; sequencing was by immunoSEQ multiplex PCR. The table lists about 120,000 clones, 70% to 80% of them singletons. Sequenced material: peripheral blood. Receptor source: a human donor in a cohort sampled during active COVID-19.

In nucleotides, the CDR3 is TGTGGCTCGGGGACAGGGAACACTGAAGCTTTCTTT. It translates to CGSGTGNTEAFF. The V and J genes are TRBV19 and TRBJ1-1; 8 bases agree with TRBD1. The CDR3 is 12 residues long. Germline-derived CDR1 and CDR2 are LNHDA and SQIVND (reference sequence).

The chain couples TRBV12-3 or TRBV12-4 to TRBJ2-2, with D hard to call. The CDR3 covers 13 residues. The V and J ends lost 2 bases and 5 bases respectively, with 6 bases between them. This CDR3 reads CASSLSTTGELFF. The CDR3 coding sequence is TGTGCCAGCAGTTTAAGTACTACCGGGGAGCTGTTTTTT.

The chain recombines TRBV18 with TRBJ2-5; D may be TRBD2 (6 bases). The CDR3 sequence is 15 residues long. CDR1 is KGHSH and CDR2 is LQKENI in the germline V gene. V was trimmed by 3 bases and J by 0 bases, leaving 11 bases between them. The CDR3, as DNA: TGTGCCAGCTCACCGTCTCGGACTAACCAAGAGACCCAGTACTTC. This codes for CASSPSRTNQETQYF.

In its sample, this clone was seen a few times. V and J are TRBV29-1 and TRBJ2-7, with 7 bases aligning to TRBD1. Germline trimming cut 6 bases from V and 6 bases from J; bases unmatched to any gene: 5. Germline-derived CDR1 and CDR2 are SQVTM and ANQGSEA. There are 11 residues in the CDR3. CDR3: CSVSDRVEQYF. CDR3 sequence (DNA): TGCAGCGTCTCTGACAGGGTCGAGCAGTACTTC.

V is TRBV6-6 and J is TRBJ1-1; D is possibly TRBD1 (5 bases). Germline-derived CDR1 and CDR2 are MNHNY and SVGAGI (reference sequence). The CDR3 loop spans 14 amino acids. V shed 6 bases and J shed 1 base, with 12 bases lying between them. CDR3 region: CASRLQVPNTEAFF. CDR3 nucleotide sequence: TGTGCCAGCAGACTACAGGTACCGAACACTGAAGCTTTCTTT.

The V gene is TRBV11-3, the J gene TRBJ2-7; 10 nucleotides match TRBD1. Germline loops: CDR1 SGHNT, CDR2 YENEEA. The CDR3 has 15 residues. V lost 1 base to trimming and J lost 5 bases; unmatched junction nucleotides: 5. CDR3 sequence (DNA): TGTGCCAGCAGCTTAGGGACAGGGGGGGGTCACGAGCAGTACTTC. Translated: CASSLGTGGGHEQYF.

The chain has TRBV27 and TRBJ2-7, with TRBD1 as a possible D gene (5 bases). V was trimmed by 4 bases and J by 8 bases, leaving 9 bases between them. This CDR3 comprises 11 residues. Germline CDR1 reads MNHEY; CDR2 reads SMNVEV (reference sequence). CDR3 amino acids: CASSSGHQQYF. Written as DNA, the CDR3 is TGTGCCAGCAGTTCAGGACACCAGCAGTACTTC.

The gene calls are TRBV28 and TRBJ2-7; the match to TRBD2 covers 14 bases. V gave up 6 bases and J gave up 5 bases; unmatched junction bases: 3. The CDR3 has 14 amino acids. CDR1 and CDR2 (germline): MDHEN, SYDVKM. The CDR3 DNA reads TGTGCCAGCAGCCGGGGACTAGCGGGAGACGAGCAGTACTTC. It is translated as CASSRGLAGDEQYF. Supplemented by reference TRBV28 and TRBJ2-7, the full variable domain reads DVKVTQSSRYLVKRTGEKVFLECVQDMDHENMFWYRQDPGLGLRLIYFSYDVKMKEKGDIPEGYSVSREKKERFSLILESASTNQTSMYLCASSRGLAGDEQYFGPGTRLTVT.